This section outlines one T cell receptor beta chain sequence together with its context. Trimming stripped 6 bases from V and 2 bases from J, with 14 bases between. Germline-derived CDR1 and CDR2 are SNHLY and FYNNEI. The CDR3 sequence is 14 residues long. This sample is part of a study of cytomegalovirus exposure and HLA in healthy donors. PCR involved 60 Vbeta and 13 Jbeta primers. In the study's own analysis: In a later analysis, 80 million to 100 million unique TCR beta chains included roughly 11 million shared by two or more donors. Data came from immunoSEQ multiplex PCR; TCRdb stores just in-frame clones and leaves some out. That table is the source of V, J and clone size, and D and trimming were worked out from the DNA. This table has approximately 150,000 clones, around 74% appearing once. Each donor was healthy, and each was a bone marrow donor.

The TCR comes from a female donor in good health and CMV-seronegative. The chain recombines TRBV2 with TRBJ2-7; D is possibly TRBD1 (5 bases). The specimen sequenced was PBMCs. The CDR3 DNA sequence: TGTGCCAGCAGGAAGACAGCCGTTACCTACGAGCAGTACTTC. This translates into CASRKTAVTYEQYF.